The source of this T cell receptor beta chain is a study of shared clonotypes between healthy human individuals. The CDR3 covers 15 residues. Trimming removed 2 bases from V and 0 bases from J, with 8 bases in between. CDR1 and CDR2 (germline): KGHSH, LQKENI. Measured with immunoSEQ multiplex PCR; TCRdb has only the in-frame clones, and not every one. The table has 2,100,000 or so clones, roughly 95% seen once. The source is a young man in good health. Sequenced sample: naive CD4+ T cells sorted from blood. The sample's subset: CD45RA+ positively selected. The chain is built from TRBV18 and TRBJ1-3; D is unclear. CDR3 DNA sequence: TGTGCCAGCTCACCAAGGCAGAGCTCTGGAAACACCATATATTTT. Amino acid sequence: CASSPRQSSGNTIYF.